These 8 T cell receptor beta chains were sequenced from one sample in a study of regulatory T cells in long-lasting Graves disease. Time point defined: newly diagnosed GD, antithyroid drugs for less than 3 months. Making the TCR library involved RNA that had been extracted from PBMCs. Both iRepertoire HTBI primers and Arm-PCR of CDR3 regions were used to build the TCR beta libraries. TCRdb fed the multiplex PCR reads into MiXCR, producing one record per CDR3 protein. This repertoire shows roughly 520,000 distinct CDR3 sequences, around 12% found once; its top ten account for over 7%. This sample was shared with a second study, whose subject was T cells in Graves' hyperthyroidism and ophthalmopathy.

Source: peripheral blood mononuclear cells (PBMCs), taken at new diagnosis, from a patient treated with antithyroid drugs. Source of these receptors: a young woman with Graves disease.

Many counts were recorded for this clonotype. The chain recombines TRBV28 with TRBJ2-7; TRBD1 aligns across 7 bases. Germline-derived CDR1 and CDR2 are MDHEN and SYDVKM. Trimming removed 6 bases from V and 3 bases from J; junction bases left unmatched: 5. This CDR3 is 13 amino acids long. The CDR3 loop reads CASRWDSDYEQYF. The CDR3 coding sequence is TGTGCCAGCAGATGGGACAGTGACTACGAGCAGTACTTC.

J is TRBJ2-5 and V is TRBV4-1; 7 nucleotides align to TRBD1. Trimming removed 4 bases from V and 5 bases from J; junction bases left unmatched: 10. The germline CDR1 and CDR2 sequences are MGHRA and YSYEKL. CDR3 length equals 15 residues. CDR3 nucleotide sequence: TGCGCCAGCAGCCGGATTTCTCGCAGGGGGGAGACCCAGTACTTC. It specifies CASSRISRRGETQYF.

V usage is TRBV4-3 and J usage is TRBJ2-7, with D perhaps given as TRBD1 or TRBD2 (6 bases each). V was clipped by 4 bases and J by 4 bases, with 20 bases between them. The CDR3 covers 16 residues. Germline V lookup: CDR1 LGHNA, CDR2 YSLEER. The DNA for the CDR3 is TGCGCCAGCAGCCTAAGGAGGGACATAGGACAATACGAGCAGTACTTC. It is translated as CASSLRRDIGQYEQYF.

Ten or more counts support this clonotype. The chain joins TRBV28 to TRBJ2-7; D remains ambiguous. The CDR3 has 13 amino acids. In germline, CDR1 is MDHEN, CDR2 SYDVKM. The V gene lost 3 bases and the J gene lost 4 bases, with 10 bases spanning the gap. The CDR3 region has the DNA TGTGCCAGCAGTTTGGGCGAATGGTACGAGCAGTACTTC. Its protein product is CASSLGEWYEQYF.

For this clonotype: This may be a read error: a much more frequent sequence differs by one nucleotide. CDR3 in amino acids: CASSLVAGANIGELFF. The CDR3 bases are TGTGCCAGCAGCTTAGTGGCGGGGGCGAACATCGGGGAGCTGTTTTTT. V is TRBV11-3 and J is TRBJ2-2; D perhaps matches TRBD2 (7 bases). Germline V gives CDR1 SGHNT, CDR2 YENEEA. This CDR3 is 16 amino acids long.

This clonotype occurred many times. CDR3 DNA: TGTGCCAGCAGTTTAACCCTGGTAGGGGACACTGAAGCTTTCTTT. Translating gives CASSLTLVGDTEAFF. V usage is TRBV27 and J usage is TRBJ1-1; possible D gene TRBD1, 5 bases. Trimming took 2 bases from V and 3 from J, leaving 13 bases between them. Germline assignment: CDR1 MNHEY and CDR2 SMNVEV (reference sequence). CDR3 length: 15 residues.

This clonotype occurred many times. CDR3 in amino acids: CASSPLGRTDTQYF. CDR3 bases: TGTGCCAGCAGCCCACTGGGCCGCACAGATACGCAGTATTTT. V gene TRBV12-3 or TRBV12-4 combines with J gene TRBJ2-3; D unclear. The CDR3 spans 14 residues. With 6 bases removed from V and 1 base from J, the gap between germline ends came to 11 bases.

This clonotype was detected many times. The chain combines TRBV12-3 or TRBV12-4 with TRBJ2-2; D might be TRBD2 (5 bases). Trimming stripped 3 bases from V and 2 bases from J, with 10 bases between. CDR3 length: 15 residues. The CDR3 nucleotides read TGTGCCAGCAGTTTGACGGACTTCAACACCGGGGAGCTGTTTTTT. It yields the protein CASSLTDFNTGELFF.